This TCR beta chain was observed in a study of vaccination effects on CD4 cells after COVID-19. A few counts support this clone. The antigen remains unidentified. TCRdb's copy holds only in-frame clones and misses some; the assay was immunoSEQ multiplex PCR. The profile shows roughly 76,000 clones, around four fifths of them singletons. Sequencing followed a ViraFEST assay step that expanded antigen-specific CD4+ T cells with viral peptide pools. Culturing for about 9 days preceded CD4+ T cell isolation. V shed 1 base and J shed 1 base, with 11 bases lying between them. This CDR3 has 15 amino acids. The germline CDR1 and CDR2 sequences are GTSNPN and SVGIG (reference sequence).

Sequences were derived from CD4+ T cells from PBMCs cultured with HCoV-229E spike peptides, sampled before COVID-19 vaccination. The receptor was isolated from a human donor who received a COVID-19 vaccine. This chain connects TRBV30 to TRBJ1-5; D possibly corresponds to TRBD1 (6 bases). The CDR3 here is CAWSEWQGSNQPQHF. CDR3 coding DNA: TGTGCCTGGAGTGAATGGCAGGGGAGCAATCAGCCCCAGCATTTT.